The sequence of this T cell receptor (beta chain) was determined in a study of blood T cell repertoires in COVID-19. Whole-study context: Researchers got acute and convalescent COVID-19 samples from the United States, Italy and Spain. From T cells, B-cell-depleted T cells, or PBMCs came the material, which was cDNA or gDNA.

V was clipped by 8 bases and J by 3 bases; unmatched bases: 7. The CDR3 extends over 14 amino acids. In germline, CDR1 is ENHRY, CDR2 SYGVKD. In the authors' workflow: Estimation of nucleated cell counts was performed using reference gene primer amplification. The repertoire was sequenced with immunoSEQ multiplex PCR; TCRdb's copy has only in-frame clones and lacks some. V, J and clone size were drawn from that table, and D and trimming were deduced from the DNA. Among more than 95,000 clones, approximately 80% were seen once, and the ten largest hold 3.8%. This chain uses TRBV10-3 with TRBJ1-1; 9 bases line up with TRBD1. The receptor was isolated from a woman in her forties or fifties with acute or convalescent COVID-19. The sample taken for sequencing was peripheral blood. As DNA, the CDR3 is TGTGCCATCCGGGACAGGGAGGGGGACACTGAAGCTTTCTTT. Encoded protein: CAIRDREGDTEAFF.